Below are 32 T cell receptor beta chains sequenced from a single sample in a study of tissue T cells after allogeneic stem cell transplantation. Sequenced by immunoSEQ multiplex PCR; TCRdb stores in-frame clones only, minus some. The table has thousands of clones, approximately 51% seen once; the top ten hold just under 8.5%. Time point: mouse harvest day 7 after allogeneic transplant. The graft held 10^6 splenic CD5+ T cells and 10^7 T-cell-depleted bone marrow cells. Sequenced material: lymph node tissue. The receptors were gathered from a female BALB/c mouse given C57BL/6 T cells with graft-versus-host disease after an allogeneic hematopoietic cell transplant.

Turning to this clone: Any gene name here is a mouse gene name. The CDR3 end is not reached by the read, which stops 1 residue before it; the germline J gene fills it in. The chain joins TRBV3 to TRBJ1-4, with D unresolved. CDR1 is SNHLY and CDR2 is FYNGKV in the germline V gene (reference sequence). The CDR3 runs 14 residues. V gave up 2 bases and J gave up 0 bases, with 4 bases separating them. This CDR3 reads CASSLLFSNERLFF. CDR3 DNA, as far as it was read: TGTGCCAGCAGCTTACTGTTTTCCAACGAAAGATTATTT.

Within the sample, this clone is large. Germline and genes: mouse. The sequence runs out 1 residue before the end of the CDR3; the remainder is reconstructed from the germline J gene. The chain links TRBV13-2 to TRBJ2-7; D call uncertain. Trimming took off 3 bases at V and 4 bases at J, with 5 bases between the two ends. Looked up from germline, CDR1 is NNHNN and CDR2 is SYGAGS (reference sequence). The length of the CDR3 is 11 residues. CDR3 bases read: TGTGCCAGCGGTGTTTTTTATGAACAGTAC. This sequence encodes CASGVFYEQY. The full CDR3 reads CASGVFYEQYF.

A note on this clone: The gene symbols are mouse symbols. CDR3 DNA (partial): TGTGCCAGCAGCCAAGATCGGGTTTCCAACGAAAGATTATTT. Translation: CASSQDRVSNERLF. The full CDR3 is CASSQDRVSNERLFF. This chain uses TRBV5 with TRBJ1-4, with D unclear. The read stops 1 residue short of the end of the CDR3; the missing end is completed from the germline J gene. Germline CDR1 is LGHNA and CDR2 is YNLKQL (reference sequence). The V gene lost 0 bases and the J gene lost 0 bases, with 5 bases spanning the gap. The CDR3 runs to 15 residues.

Concerning this clone: Any gene name here is a mouse gene name. The CDR3 is cut off 1 residue early in the read; its end comes from the germline J gene. The V call is TRBV16, the J call TRBJ1-3, with TRBD1 identical over 7 bases. This CDR3 spans 14 amino acids. Germline V lookup: CDR1 SGHSA, CDR2 FRNQAP. J gave up 2 bases and V 5 bases, and 3 bases lay outside the gene matches. The covered CDR3 bases are TGTGCAAGCAGCCCCCAGGGGGCTGGAAATACGCTCTAT. It yields the protein CASSPQGAGNTLY. The full CDR3 sequence reads CASSPQGAGNTLYF.

A note on this clone: Gene names are mouse gene names. The sequenced fragment ends 1 residue before the CDR3 boundary, so the rest is inferred from the germline J gene. The J gene is TRBJ1-1, the V gene TRBV26; 10 nucleotides align to TRBD1. The CDR3 is 12 residues long. CDR1 is KGHPV and CDR2 is FQNQEV in the germline V gene (reference sequence). V trimming: 4 bases; J trimming: 8 bases; junction bases outside the gene matches: 1. The DNA read from the CDR3 is TGTGCCAGCAGTCGGGACAGGGGTGAAGTCTTC. Its protein product is CASSRDRGEVF. The whole CDR3 protein is CASSRDRGEVFF. Supplemented by reference TRBV26 and TRBJ1-1, the full variable domain reads NSKVIQTPRYLVKGQGQKAKMRCIPEKGHPVVFWYQQNKNNEFKFLINFQNQEVLQQIDMTEKRFSAECPSNSPCSLEIQSSEAGDSALYLCASSRDRGEVFFGKGTRLTVV.

Details on this clone: Mouse gene names apply. The sequence runs out 1 residue before the end of the CDR3; the remainder is reconstructed from the germline J gene. The rearrangement links TRBV12-1 to TRBJ2-5; D gene uncertain. The CDR3 length is 13 residues. Germline V gives CDR1 SGHSN, CDR2 HYEKVE. Trimming left V 0 bases short and J 6 bases short, with 9 bases between. The CDR3 sequence: CASSLAGTDTQYF. CDR3 bases read: TGTGCCAGCTCTCTCGCAGGAACGGACACCCAGTAC.

This clone ranks as large. Gene and germline names: mouse. The read ends 1 residue before the CDR3 terminus; that terminus is restored from the germline J gene. The rearrangement joins TRBV20 to TRBJ1-6; a weak D match, TRBD1 (5 bases). TRBJ1-6 is reported as an ORF; its role is uncertain. Trimming pared 0 bases from V and 4 bases from J, leaving 7 bases between. This CDR3 region has 14 residues. CDR1 is GFQATS, CDR2 STVNSAI, per germline. The CDR3 is CGARDGGYNSPLYF. Partial CDR3 DNA: TGTGGTGCTAGGGATGGGGGATATAATTCGCCCCTCTAC.

As concerns this clone: Mouse germline and gene names are used. The read is 1 residue too short to cover the CDR3 end, so that end is filled in from the germline J gene. The chain has TRBV3 and TRBJ2-4, with 10 bases identical to TRBD2. Looked up from germline, CDR1 is SNHLY and CDR2 is FYNGKV (reference sequence). Trimming cost V 6 bases and J 0 bases; bases outside gene matches: 6. This CDR3 has 16 residues. This CDR3 reads CASSLTGGPSQNTLYF. Incomplete CDR3 DNA: TGTGCCAGCAGTTTGACTGGGGGGCCTAGTCAAAACACCTTGTAC.

Concerning this clone: All gene names here are mouse names. Read data end 1 residue before the CDR3 end; the end is taken from the germline J gene. The V call is TRBV26, the J call TRBJ2-4, with D perhaps matching TRBD1 (5 bases). Per the germline V gene, CDR1 is KGHPV and CDR2 is FQNQEV (reference sequence). V lost 2 bases to trimming and J lost 3 bases, with 6 bases between them. CDR3 length: 13 amino acids. CDR3 amino acids: CASSLRGQNTLYF. Partial CDR3 DNA: TGTGCCAGCAGTCTGAGGGGACAAAACACCTTGTAC.

As for this clone: Genes and germline are mouse. The read halts 1 residue ahead of the CDR3 end, with the missing end drawn from the germline J gene. The chain combines TRBV2 with TRBJ1-4, with a possible D match to TRBD1 (6 bases). This CDR3 has 15 amino acids. Per germline, CDR1 LGHNA and CDR2 YSYQKL. Trimming stripped 1 base from V and 3 bases from J, with 9 bases between. CDR3 residues: CASSQGGRPNERLFF. The CDR3 DNA, read in part, is TGTGCCAGCAGCCAAGGGGGGCGCCCCAACGAAAGATTATTT.

Worth noting for this clone: Germline and genes: mouse. Read sequence stops 1 residue before the CDR3 end, and the germline J gene provides the missing end. The chain combines TRBV13-2 with TRBJ2-4; D could derive from TRBD1 or TRBD2 (6 bases each). The germline CDR1 and CDR2 sequences are NNHNN and SYGAGS (reference sequence). The CDR3 extends over 15 amino acids. V was cut by 1 base and J by 0 bases, with 9 bases left in between. Partial CDR3 DNA: TGTGCCAGCGGTGATTGGGGGCCTAGTCAAAACACCTTGTAC. Protein product: CASGDWGPSQNTLY. The entire CDR3 is CASGDWGPSQNTLYF.

Details on this clone: Germline and genes here are mouse. The CDR3 end lies 1 residue beyond the end of the read and is filled in from the germline J gene. The chain combines TRBV1 with TRBJ1-1, with 7 bases identical to TRBD1. V shed 3 bases and J 1 base; nucleotides not matched to a gene: 2. CDR1 NSQYPW and CDR2 LRSPGD come from the germline V gene (reference sequence). The CDR3 totals 14 residues. CDR3 DNA (partial): TGCACCTGCAGTGCCCGGGACAGAAACACAGAAGTCTTC. Translated: CTCSARDRNTEVF. The entire CDR3 protein is CTCSARDRNTEVFF. Using reference TRBV1 and TRBJ1-1 for the parts outside the CDR3, the full variable domain is VTLLEQNPRWRLVPRGQAVNLRCILKNSQYPWMSWYQQDLQKQLQWLFTLRSPGDKEVKSLPGADYLATRVTDTELRLQVANMSQGRTLYCTCSARDRNTEVFFGKGTRLTVV.

Regarding this clone: Here the gene names and germline are mouse. The read terminates 1 residue ahead of where the CDR3 ends, so the germline J gene completes it. The V and J genes are TRBV13-2 and TRBJ2-1, with 8 bases lining up with TRBD2. This CDR3 region has 14 residues. Germline assignment: CDR1 NNHNN and CDR2 SYGAGS (reference sequence). After removal of 2 bases from V and 3 bases from J, the junction contained 1 base not matched to a gene. The CDR3 loop reads CASGDGLGYAEQFF. The part of the CDR3 DNA that was read is TGTGCCAGCGGTGACGGACTGGGCTATGCTGAGCAGTTC.

A remark on this clone: Gene names refer to mouse genes. The CDR3 end lies 1 residue beyond the end of the read and is filled in from the germline J gene. The chain uses TRBV12-2 and TRBJ2-4, with TRBD1 identical over 9 bases. CDR1 is SGHLS, CDR2 HYDKME, per germline. V was pared by 0 bases and J by 3 bases, with 9 bases of the junction left unmatched. CDR3 size: 17 residues. Incomplete CDR3 DNA: TGTGCCAGCTCTCTCGATCCCACAGGGGGCGCCCAAAACACCTTGTAC. Its translation is CASSLDPTGGAQNTLY. The whole CDR3 region reads CASSLDPTGGAQNTLYF.

In regard to this clone: Genes and germline come from the mouse. Incomplete CDR3 DNA: TGTGCCTGGAGTCTCTGGACTAGTGCAGAAACGCTGTAT. Its protein is CAWSLWTSAETLY. The entire CDR3 protein reads CAWSLWTSAETLYF. The chain is built from TRBV31 and TRBJ2-3; D is perhaps TRBD2 (5 bases). Coverage ceases 1 residue before the CDR3 finishes, and the germline J gene fills in the end. The length of the CDR3 is 14 residues. The V end was cut by 0 bases, the J end by 0 bases, with 7 bases between. Germline V gene data show CDR1 as GKSSPN and CDR2 as SITVG.

This clone was detected only a few times. The listed genes are named as in mouse. The DNA ends 1 residue before the CDR3 does, and the rest of the CDR3 is filled in from the germline J gene. The chain combines TRBV26 with TRBJ1-1; no firm D call. Trimming shortened V by 2 bases and J by 0 bases, and 7 bases separated the two germline ends. Germline CDR1 reads KGHPV; CDR2 reads FQNQEV (reference sequence). The CDR3 has 14 residues. CDR3 region: CASSLGPANTEVFF. The sequenced CDR3 bases are TGTGCCAGCAGTCTGGGTCCTGCAAACACAGAAGTCTTC.

There are a few counts of this clone. Gene names are the mouse ones. Read coverage stops 1 residue before the CDR3 terminus; the germline J gene supplies the remainder. The chain is built from TRBV3 and TRBJ2-7, with 10 bases fitting TRBD2. CDR3 length: 14 amino acids. With 5 bases clipped from V and 3 bases from J, the junction kept 4 bases outside the gene matches. Looked up from germline, CDR1 is SNHLY and CDR2 is FYNGKV (reference sequence). The DNA read from the CDR3 is TGTGCCAGCAGCATGACTGGGGGGTTCTATGAACAGTAC. Residues: CASSMTGGFYEQY. The full CDR3 sequence reads CASSMTGGFYEQYF.

This clone has just a few counts. Gene names follow the mouse nomenclature. Read data end 1 residue before the CDR3 end; the end is taken from the germline J gene. This chain joins TRBV26 and TRBJ2-7; 11 nucleotides line up with TRBD2. The CDR3 covers 16 residues. The germline gives CDR1 KGHPV, CDR2 FQNQEV (reference sequence). V gave up 4 bases and J gave up 2 bases; unmatched junction bases: 7. The chain's CDR3 is CASSPRLGGNPYEQYF. The sequenced CDR3 bases are TGTGCCAGCAGTCCGCGACTGGGGGGGAACCCCTATGAACAGTAC.

Regarding this clone: Gene names follow the mouse nomenclature. CDR3 protein: CGARTYAEQFF. The sequenced CDR3 bases are TGTGGTGCTAGAACTTATGCTGAGCAGTTC. The chain joins TRBV20 to TRBJ2-1; the D is unclear. The sequence runs out 1 residue before the end of the CDR3; the remainder is reconstructed from the germline J gene. With 3 bases removed from V and 4 bases from J, the gap between germline ends came to 4 bases. Germline V gene data show CDR1 as GFQATS and CDR2 as STVNSAI. This CDR3 spans 11 amino acids.

This clone was picked up a small number of times. Any gene name here is a mouse gene name. The read ends 1 residue shy of where the CDR3 ends; the end is completed using the germline J gene. The genes are TRBV29 and TRBJ2-5, with 8 nucleotides matching TRBD1. The CDR3 runs 14 residues. Trimming removed 5 bases from V and 2 bases from J; junction bases left unmatched: 3. CDR1 and CDR2 from the germline V gene are MSHET and SYDVDS. CDR3 bases read: TGTGCTAGCAGTCCCGGACAGGGCCAAGACACCCAGTAC. Residues: CASSPGQGQDTQY. The complete CDR3 reads CASSPGQGQDTQYF. Using reference TRBV29 and TRBJ2-5 for the parts outside the CDR3, the full variable domain is DMKVTQMPRYLIKRMGENVLLECGQDMSHETMYWYRQDPGLGLQLIYISYDVDSNSEGDIPKGYRVSRKKREHFSLILDSAKTNQTSVYFCASSPGQGQDTQYFGPGTRLLVL.

For this clone: The listed genes are named as in mouse. From the germline J gene comes the end of the CDR3, since the read stops 1 residue before it. Other DNA sequences of this sample code for an identical CDR3. The chain employs TRBV3 and TRBJ2-1, with D perhaps matching TRBD2 (6 bases). The CDR3 spans 13 residues. Germline V CDR1 and CDR2: SNHLY, FYNGKV (reference sequence). Trimming left V 3 bases short and J 4 bases short, with 7 bases between. The sequenced CDR3 bases are TGTGCCAGCAGCTTCTGGGGTTATGCTGAGCAGTTC. It is translated as CASSFWGYAEQF. The CDR3 in its entirety is CASSFWGYAEQFF.

About this clone: The germline and genes are mouse ones. The missing CDR3 end, 1 residue past where the read stops, is filled in from the germline J gene. This sequence joins TRBV15 and TRBJ2-7; the match to TRBD2 covers 8 bases. Germline V gene sequence: CDR1 SGHND, CDR2 FRSKSL. J was trimmed by 6 bases and V by 3 bases; bases with no gene match: 4. The CDR3 extends over 13 amino acids. CDR3 DNA, as far as it was read: TGTGCCAGCAGTTTTTCCTGGGGGGTTGAACAGTAC. Its translation is CASSFSWGVEQY. The whole CDR3 reads CASSFSWGVEQYF.

This clone occurred once. The gene symbols are mouse symbols. The missing CDR3 end, 1 residue past where the read stops, is filled in from the germline J gene. The chain couples TRBV29 to TRBJ1-1; TRBD1 matches 8 bases. CDR3 length equals 15 residues. With 4 bases clipped from V and 3 bases from J, the junction kept 7 bases outside the gene matches. Germline loops: CDR1 MSHET, CDR2 SYDVDS. CDR3 DNA, as far as it was read: TGTGCTAGCAGTTCCTTCAGGGGGCAGGACACAGAAGTCTTC. This encodes CASSSFRGQDTEVF. The full CDR3 is CASSSFRGQDTEVFF.

Turning to this clone: Gene names are mouse gene names. Sequencing ends 1 residue short of the CDR3 end; the germline J gene provides the rest. The V and J genes are TRBV12-2 and TRBJ2-2; no reliable D call. The CDR3 sequence is 13 residues long. Germline V lookup: CDR1 SGHLS, CDR2 HYDKME. V lost 1 base to trimming and J lost 3 bases, with 5 bases between them. CDR3: CASSLRDTGQLYF. Incomplete CDR3 DNA: TGTGCCAGCTCTCTGAGGGACACCGGGCAGCTCTAC.

Details on this clone: The listed genes are named as in mouse. Read coverage stops 1 residue before the CDR3 terminus; the germline J gene supplies the remainder. The chain carries TRBV13-3 and TRBJ2-7, with D tentatively TRBD1 (6 bases). V was pared by 4 bases and J by 0 bases, with 8 bases between. CDR3 length: 13 residues. The germline V gene has CDR1 NNHDY and CDR2 SYVADS. The CDR3: CASSRQDSYEQYF. CDR3 DNA (partial): TGTGCCAGCAGTCGACAGGACTCCTATGAACAGTAC.

A word on this clone: The germline and genes are mouse ones. The DNA ends 1 residue before the CDR3 does, and the rest of the CDR3 is filled in from the germline J gene. J is TRBJ2-7 and V is TRBV29; D possibly matches TRBD1 or TRBD2 (6 bases each). The germline gives CDR1 MSHET, CDR2 SYDVDS. The length of the CDR3 is 15 residues. Trimming took 1 base from V and 0 from J, leaving 10 bases between them. The CDR3 reads CASSLFGGSSYEQYF. The covered CDR3 bases are TGTGCTAGCAGTTTATTCGGGGGCAGCTCCTATGAACAGTAC. Looking up the rest from reference TRBV29 and TRBJ2-7 gives the full variable domain: DMKVTQMPRYLIKRMGENVLLECGQDMSHETMYWYRQDPGLGLQLIYISYDVDSNSEGDIPKGYRVSRKKREHFSLILDSAKTNQTSVYFCASSLFGGSSYEQYFGPGTRLTVL.

Turning to this clone: Genes and germline come from the mouse. The sequenced CDR3 bases are TGTGGTGCTAGGGGAGGGACTGGGGATGAACAGTAC. The encoded protein is CGARGGTGDEQY. The CDR3 as a whole reads CGARGGTGDEQYF. The rearrangement uses TRBV20 and TRBJ2-7, with 10 bases aligning to TRBD2. Sequencing ends 1 residue short of the CDR3 end; the germline J gene provides the rest. CDR3 length: 13 residues. Trimming at V came to 1 base and at J to 5 bases, leaving 2 bases not matched to a gene. CDR1 and CDR2 (germline): GFQATS, STVNSAI.

About this clone: Genes here carry mouse names. Sequencing ends 1 residue short of the CDR3 end; the germline J gene provides the rest. V gene TRBV16 combines with J gene TRBJ2-5; TRBD2 aligns across 9 bases. CDR1 and CDR2 from the germline V gene are SGHSA and FRNQAP. V was pared by 3 bases and J by 2 bases, with 3 bases of the junction left unmatched. The length of the CDR3 is 15 residues. The CDR3 bases that were read are TGTGCAAGCAGCTTTACTGGGGGGAGCCAAGACACCCAGTAC. It yields the protein CASSFTGGSQDTQY. The whole CDR3 protein reads CASSFTGGSQDTQYF. The full variable domain, completed using reference TRBV16 and TRBJ2-5, is NAGVIQTPRHKVTGKGQEATLWCEPISGHSAVFWYRQTIVQGLEFLTYFRNQAPIDDSGMPKERFSAQMPNQSHSTLKIQSTQPQDSAVYLCASSFTGGSQDTQYFGPGTRLLVL.

Notes on this clone: The listed genes are named as in mouse. The CDR3 extends 1 residue past the end of the read, so its final part is completed from the germline J gene. The rearrangement uses TRBV26 and TRBJ1-4; D call uncertain. Trimming stripped 4 bases from V and 4 bases from J, with 10 bases between. The CDR3 totals 14 residues. Germline assignment: CDR1 KGHPV and CDR2 FQNQEV (reference sequence). The CDR3 DNA, read in part, is TGTGCCAGCAGTCCCAGAGGGCTCAACGAAAGATTATTT. Translation gives CASSPRGLNERLF. The whole CDR3 is CASSPRGLNERLFF.

Comment on this clone: Mouse germline and gene names are used. The CDR3 end lies 1 residue beyond the end of the read and is filled in from the germline J gene. This rearrangement joins TRBV3 to TRBJ2-7; 7 nucleotides line up with TRBD1. V was pared by 6 bases and J by 0 bases, with 2 bases of the junction left unmatched. The CDR3 has 13 residues. Germline V gene lookup returns CDR1 SNHLY and CDR2 FYNGKV (reference sequence). The CDR3 sequence is CASRRQGSYEQYF. The sequenced part of the CDR3 DNA is TGTGCCAGCAGACGACAGGGCTCCTATGAACAGTAC.

This clone was seen just once. Germline and genes here are mouse. Coverage ceases 1 residue before the CDR3 finishes, and the germline J gene fills in the end. Other DNA sequences from this sample encode an identical CDR3 as well. The chain links TRBV26 to TRBJ2-2; no definite D call. The CDR3 is 12 residues long. Trimming removed 2 bases from V and 5 bases from J, with 3 bases in between. Germline CDR1 KGHPV, CDR2 FQNQEV (reference sequence). The CDR3: CASSLGTGQLYF. The part of the CDR3 DNA that was read is TGTGCCAGCAGTCTGGGGACCGGGCAGCTCTAC.

Concerning this clone: Mouse gene names apply. The CDR3 end lies 1 residue beyond the end of the read and is filled in from the germline J gene. The chain employs TRBV26 and TRBJ1-1; perhaps TRBD1 as D (5 bases). Germline CDR1 KGHPV, CDR2 FQNQEV (reference sequence). The CDR3 runs to 14 residues. Trimming took off 4 bases at V and 1 base at J, with 10 bases between the two ends. CDR3 DNA (partial): TGTGCCAGCAGTCGTGCAGGGACGAACACAGAAGTCTTC. It yields the protein CASSRAGTNTEVF. The complete CDR3 protein is CASSRAGTNTEVFF.